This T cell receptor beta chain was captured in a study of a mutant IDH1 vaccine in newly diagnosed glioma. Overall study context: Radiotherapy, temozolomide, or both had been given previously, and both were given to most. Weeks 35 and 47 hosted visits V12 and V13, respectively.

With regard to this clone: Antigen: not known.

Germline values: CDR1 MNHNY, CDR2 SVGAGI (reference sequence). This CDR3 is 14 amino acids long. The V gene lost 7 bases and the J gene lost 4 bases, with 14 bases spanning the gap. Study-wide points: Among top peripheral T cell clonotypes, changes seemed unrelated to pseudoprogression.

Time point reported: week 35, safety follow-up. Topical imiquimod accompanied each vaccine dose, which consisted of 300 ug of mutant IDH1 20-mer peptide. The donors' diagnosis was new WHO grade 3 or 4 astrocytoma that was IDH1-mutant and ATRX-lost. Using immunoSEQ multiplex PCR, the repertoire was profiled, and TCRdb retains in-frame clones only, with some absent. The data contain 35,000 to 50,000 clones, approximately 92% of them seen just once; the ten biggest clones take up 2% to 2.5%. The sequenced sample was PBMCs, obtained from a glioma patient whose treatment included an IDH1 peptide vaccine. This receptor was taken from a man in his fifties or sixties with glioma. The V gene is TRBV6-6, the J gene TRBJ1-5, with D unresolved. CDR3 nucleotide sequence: TGTGCCAGCACCCTGACGGGGAATAATCAGCCCCAGCATTTT. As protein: CASTLTGNNQPQHF.